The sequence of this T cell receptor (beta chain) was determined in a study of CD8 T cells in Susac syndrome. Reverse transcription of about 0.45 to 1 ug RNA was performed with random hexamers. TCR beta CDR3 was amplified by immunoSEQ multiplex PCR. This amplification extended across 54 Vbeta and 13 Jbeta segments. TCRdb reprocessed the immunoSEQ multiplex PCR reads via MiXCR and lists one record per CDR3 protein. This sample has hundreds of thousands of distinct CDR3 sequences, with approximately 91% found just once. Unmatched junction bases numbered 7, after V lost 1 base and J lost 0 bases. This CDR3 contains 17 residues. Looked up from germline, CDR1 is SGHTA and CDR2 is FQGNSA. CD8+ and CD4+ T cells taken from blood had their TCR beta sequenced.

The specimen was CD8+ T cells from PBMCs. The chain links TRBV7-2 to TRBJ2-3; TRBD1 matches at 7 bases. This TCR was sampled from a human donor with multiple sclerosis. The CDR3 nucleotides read TGTGCCAGCAGCTTAGTGGCAGGGGGAACTAGCACAGATACGCAGTATTTT. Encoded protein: CASSLVAGGTSTDTQYF.